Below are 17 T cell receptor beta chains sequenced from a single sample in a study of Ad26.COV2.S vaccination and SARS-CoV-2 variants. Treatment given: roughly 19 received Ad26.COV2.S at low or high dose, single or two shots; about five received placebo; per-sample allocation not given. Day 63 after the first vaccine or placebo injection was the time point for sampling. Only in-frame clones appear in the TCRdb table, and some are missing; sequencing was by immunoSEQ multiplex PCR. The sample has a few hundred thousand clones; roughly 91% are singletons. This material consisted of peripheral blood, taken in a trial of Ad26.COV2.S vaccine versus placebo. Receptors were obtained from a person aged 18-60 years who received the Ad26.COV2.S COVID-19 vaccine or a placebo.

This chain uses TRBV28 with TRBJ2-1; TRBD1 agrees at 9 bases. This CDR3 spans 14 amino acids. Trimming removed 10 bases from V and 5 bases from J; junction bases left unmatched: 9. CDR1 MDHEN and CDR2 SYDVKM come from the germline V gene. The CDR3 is CAISGTGLHNEQFF. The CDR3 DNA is TGTGCCATATCCGGGACAGGGCTACACAATGAGCAGTTCTTC.

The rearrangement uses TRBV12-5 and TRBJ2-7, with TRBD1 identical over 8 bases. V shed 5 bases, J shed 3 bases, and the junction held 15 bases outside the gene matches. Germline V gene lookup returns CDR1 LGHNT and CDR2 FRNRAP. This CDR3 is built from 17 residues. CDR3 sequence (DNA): TGTGCTAGTGGTCCAGGACAGGGATTTACCCCATTCTACGAGCAGTACTTC. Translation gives CASGPGQGFTPFYEQYF.

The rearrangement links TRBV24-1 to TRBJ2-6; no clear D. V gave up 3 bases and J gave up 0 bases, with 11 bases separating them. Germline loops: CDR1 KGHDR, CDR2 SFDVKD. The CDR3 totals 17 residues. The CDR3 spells CATSDGRKSSGANVLTF. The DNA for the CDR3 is TGTGCCACCAGTGATGGACGGAAAAGCTCTGGGGCCAACGTCCTGACTTTC.

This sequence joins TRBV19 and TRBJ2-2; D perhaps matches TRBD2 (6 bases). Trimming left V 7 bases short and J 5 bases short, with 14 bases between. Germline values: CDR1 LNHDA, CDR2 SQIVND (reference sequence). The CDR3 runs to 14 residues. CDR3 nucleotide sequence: TGTGCCAGTAAACGGAGGGAAATAACCGGGGAGCTGTTTTTT. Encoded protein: CASKRREITGELFF.

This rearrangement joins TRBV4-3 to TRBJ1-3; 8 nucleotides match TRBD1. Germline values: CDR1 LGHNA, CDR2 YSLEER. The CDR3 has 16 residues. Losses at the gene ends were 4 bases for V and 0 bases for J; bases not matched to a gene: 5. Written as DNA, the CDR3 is TGCGCCAGCAGCCCCGCTGGACAGGGCTCTGGAAACACCATATATTTT. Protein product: CASSPAGQGSGNTIYF.

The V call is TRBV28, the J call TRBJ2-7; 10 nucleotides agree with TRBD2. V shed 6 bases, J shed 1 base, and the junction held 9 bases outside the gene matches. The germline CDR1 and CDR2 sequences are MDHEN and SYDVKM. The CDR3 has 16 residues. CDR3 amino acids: CASSQSSGRASYEQYF. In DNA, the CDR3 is TGTGCCAGCAGCCAATCCAGCGGGAGGGCTTCCTACGAGCAGTACTTC.

The chain's CDR3 is CSVELLRALGGNEQFF. The CDR3 DNA is TGCAGCGTTGAATTGTTGAGGGCACTGGGGGGCAATGAGCAGTTCTTC. The chain combines TRBV29-1 with TRBJ2-1; D is possibly TRBD2 (6 bases). CDR1 SQVTM and CDR2 ANQGSEA come from the germline V gene. There are 16 residues in the CDR3. V lost 2 bases and J lost 6, with 20 bases in between.

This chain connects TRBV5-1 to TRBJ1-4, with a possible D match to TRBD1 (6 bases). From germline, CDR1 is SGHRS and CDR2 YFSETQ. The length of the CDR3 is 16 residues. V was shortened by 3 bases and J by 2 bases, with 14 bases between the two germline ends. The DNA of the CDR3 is TGCGCCAGCAGCTCAAATACAGGGACGACTAATGAAAAACTGTTTTTT. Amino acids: CASSSNTGTTNEKLFF.

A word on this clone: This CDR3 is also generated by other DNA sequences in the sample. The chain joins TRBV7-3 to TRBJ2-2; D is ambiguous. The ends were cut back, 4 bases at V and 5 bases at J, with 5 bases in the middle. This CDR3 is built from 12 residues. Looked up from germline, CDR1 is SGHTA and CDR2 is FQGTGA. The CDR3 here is CASSSGTGELFF. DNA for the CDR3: TGTGCCAGCAGCTCCGGGACCGGGGAGCTGTTTTTT.

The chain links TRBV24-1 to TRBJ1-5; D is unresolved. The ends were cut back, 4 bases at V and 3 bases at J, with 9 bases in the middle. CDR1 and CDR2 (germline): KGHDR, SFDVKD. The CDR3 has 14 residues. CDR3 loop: CATSDDGSNQPQHF. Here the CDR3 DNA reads TGTGCCACCAGTGACGACGGCTCCAATCAGCCCCAGCATTTT.

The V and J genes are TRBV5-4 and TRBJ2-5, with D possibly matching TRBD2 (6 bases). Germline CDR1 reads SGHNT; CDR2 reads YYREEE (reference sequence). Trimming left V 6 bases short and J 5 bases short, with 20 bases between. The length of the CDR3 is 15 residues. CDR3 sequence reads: CASTPGWRAGETQYF. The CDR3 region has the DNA TGTGCCAGCACGCCAGGGTGGAGGGCAGGGGAGACCCAGTACTTC.

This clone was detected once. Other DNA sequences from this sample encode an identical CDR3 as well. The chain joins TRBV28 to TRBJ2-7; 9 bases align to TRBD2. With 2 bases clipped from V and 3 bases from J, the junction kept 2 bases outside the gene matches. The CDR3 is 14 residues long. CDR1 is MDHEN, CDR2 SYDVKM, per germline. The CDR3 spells CASSLAGGSYEQYF. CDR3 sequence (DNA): TGTGCCAGCAGTTTAGCGGGAGGGAGCTACGAGCAGTACTTC.

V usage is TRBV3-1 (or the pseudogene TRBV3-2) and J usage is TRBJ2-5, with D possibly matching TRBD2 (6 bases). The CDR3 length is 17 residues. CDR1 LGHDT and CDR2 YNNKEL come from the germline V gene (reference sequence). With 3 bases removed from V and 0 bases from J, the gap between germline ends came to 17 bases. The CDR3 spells CASSQTPPGVNQETQYF. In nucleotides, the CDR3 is TGTGCCAGCAGCCAGACCCCCCCGGGAGTCAACCAAGAGACCCAGTACTTC.

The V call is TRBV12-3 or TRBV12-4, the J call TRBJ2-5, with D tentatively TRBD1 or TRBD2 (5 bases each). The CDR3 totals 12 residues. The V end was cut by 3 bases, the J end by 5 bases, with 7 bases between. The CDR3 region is CASSFWGETQYF. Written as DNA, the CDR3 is TGTGCCAGCAGTTTCTGGGGGGAGACCCAGTACTTC.

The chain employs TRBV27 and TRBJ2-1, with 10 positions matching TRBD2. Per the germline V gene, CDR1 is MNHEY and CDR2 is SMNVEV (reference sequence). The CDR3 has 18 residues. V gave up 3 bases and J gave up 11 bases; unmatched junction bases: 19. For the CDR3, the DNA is TGTGCCAGCAGTTTTCGGGGGACTAGCGCCTCCCCCCTAAATAAGCAGTTCTTC. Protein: CASSFRGTSASPLNKQFF.

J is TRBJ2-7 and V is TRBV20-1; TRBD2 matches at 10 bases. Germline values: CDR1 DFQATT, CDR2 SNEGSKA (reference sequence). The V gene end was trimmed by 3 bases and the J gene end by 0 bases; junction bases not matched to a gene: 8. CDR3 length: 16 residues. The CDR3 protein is CSASTSGKGSSYEQYF. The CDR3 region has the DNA TGCAGTGCTAGTACTAGCGGGAAGGGGAGCTCCTACGAGCAGTACTTC.

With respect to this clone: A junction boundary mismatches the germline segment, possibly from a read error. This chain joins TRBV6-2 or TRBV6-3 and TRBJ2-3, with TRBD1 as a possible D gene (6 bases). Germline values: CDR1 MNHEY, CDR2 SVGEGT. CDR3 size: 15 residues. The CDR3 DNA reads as TGTGCCAGCAGTGACTCGACAGGCAGCACAGATACGCAGTATTTT. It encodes CASSDSTGSTDTQYF.